This T cell receptor beta chain was sequenced for a study of shared clonotypes between healthy human individuals (dated by TCRdb to about 2020). Study-level background: A few men and a couple of women, aged 18 to 49 years, made up the cohort. For each donor, CD4 naive and CD4 memory were each run on three plates, CD8 naive on two plates, and CD8 memory on one plate. The study deeply sequenced blood TCR repertoires of about 5 healthy adults to estimate repertoire size and the extent of clonotype sharing between individuals. To increase sequencing depth and limit assay-specific biases, different laboratories used diverse techniques to prepare libraries and sequence TCR repertoires. Each donor's leukapheresis produced roughly between roughly 0.85 and 10 billion PBMCs. What the authors observed across the whole study: When a few donors were compared, the shared fraction of clonotypes was around 5.1% for naive CD4, less than 4% for naive CD8, 2.3% for memory CD4, and 0.35% to 0.4% for memory CD8. Clonotypes shared by all four sorted-subset donors showed higher generation probabilities than non-shared clonotypes. The small number of donors limited the genetic and exposure-history diversity represented. Sampling was restricted to blood, and TCR repertoires in tissue are likely to differ from TCR repertoires in blood. Based on pairwise subsampling, the degree of clonotype sharing among donors was expected to be affected by sequencing depth. Rarefaction of sorted-subset datasets indicated incomplete sequencing despite the large sequencing depth. Estimated clonotype richness was generally larger for naive than for memory subsets.

This clone has just one count. What antigen it recognizes has not been identified. Per-nucleotide qualities are absent, and no much larger clonotype sits a single base away. Trimming leaves V shorter by 3 bases and J shorter by 2 bases, with the junction holding 7 bases beyond the gene matches. The CDR3 spans 16 residues, from the cysteine through the phenylalanine. Left in the record is the CDR3 DNA by itself, 48 bases read in frame from the first base. Sequences LNHNV (CDR1) and YYDKDF (CDR2) are obtained from the germline V gene (reference sequence). Using the deep immunoSEQ assay, TCR CDR3 regions were amplified from genomic DNA by multiplex PCR. Genomic DNA extracted from each cell subset was distributed evenly over all wells of several immunoSEQ 96-well plates, and each plate served as one replicate. For sorted subsets, approximately 0.2 ug of genomic DNA, equivalent to some 30,000 T cell genomes, went into each replicate PCR. Purified libraries were quantified with a Qubit 3.0 fluorometer, sized on a Bioanalyzer 2100, and re-quantified with the KAPA Library Quantification kit. A separate single-read 150-cycle Illumina NextSeq 550 flow cell was used to sequence each immunoSEQ 96-well plate. The authors' pipeline ran thus. Because the immunoSEQ output held only junctional sequences and lacked quality scores, the filtering could not match the filtering applied to full-length reads. To assign V/J genes and CDR3, sequences were annotated against IMGT germline references using PyIR, a Python wrapper for IgBLAST v1.9. Any read was removed if the V/J assignment was weak (E-value above 1e-6), the CDR3 was missing, or the read contained stop codons, out-of-frame junctions, or ambiguous translated residues. V3J clonotypes were defined as sequences sharing an identical inferred V gene, J gene, and CDR3 amino acid sequence. To compute the percentage overlap between repertoires, the number of shared unique clonotypes was divided by the size of the smaller repertoire. Repertoire richness was assessed with RTK rarefaction, the Chao1 estimator, and Recon v2.1 estimates of unobserved clonotypes. For all TCRbeta clonotypes obtained by the gDNA method from four donors, generation probabilities were computed with OLGA. TCRdb provides this immuneACCESS table in a form limited to in-frame rearrangements. Some clones are lacking; in checked studies, under half of them reflect an unresolved V gene, and why the rest are absent is not known. The DNA was the basis for D and trimming; V, J and clone size are from that table. The sample has nearly 1,000,000 clones on record, around 80% of them singletons. About 1.5% of the sample comes from the top ten.

Donors were healthy HIV-negative adults with no recently reported acute infections or vaccinations. Only Caucasian adults living in Nashville, Tennessee, USA were represented among the donors. CD4+ T cells were enriched by magnetic negative selection, after which naive cells were positively selected on CD45RA and the negative fraction was taken as the memory subset. After blood collection by leukapheresis, PBMCs were isolated using Ficoll-Histopaque density gradient centrifugation and then cryopreserved in the vapor phase of liquid nitrogen. Analytical flow cytometry was used to check the purity and quantity of every magnetically sorted T cell population. Genomic DNA was isolated from each sorted fraction and quantified by UV absorbance on a Nanodrop 2000c.

Input material: memory CD4+ T cells sorted from blood. Reading the label with the study, this specimen's cell subset or site is: CD45RA-negative fraction. This receptor was taken from a man aged 18 to 35 in good health. The rearranged chain carries TRBV15 and TRBJ2-5; TRBD1 agrees with 9 junctional bases. The CDR3 has the sequence CATSRGAGQGQETQYF. The base sequence is TGTGCCACCAGCAGGGGAGCGGGACAGGGTCAAGAGACCCAGTACTTC.